The entry below gives a single T cell receptor beta chain sequence along with its context. What this receptor recognizes is not known. No base-level quality is on record; no much larger clone is a single base apart. The CDR3 regions of human TCRbeta chains were analyzed by immunosequencing. The paper's processing steps were these. TCRs in the repertoires were compared against a reference library of SARS-CoV-2-specific TCRs that had been generated with the MIRA antigen-specificity platform. Breadth was defined as the fraction of unique TCRs that were SARS-CoV-2-associated. Depth was defined as the fraction of total T cells that were SARS-CoV-2-associated. Each spike-specific TCR was assigned to its reactive spike region and to a CD4 or CD8 class using the MIRA data. Log10-transformed breadth and depth values were compared by one-way ANOVA with Sidak's multiple comparisons tests. What TCRdb holds here is the immuneACCESS table cut down to in-frame rearrangements. Part of the clones is not present; checked against another copy, under half of the missing clones reflect an unresolved V gene, and the others are unexplained. D and trimming come from the DNA, and the V and J calls and clone size come from that table. Within this sample are fewer than 110,000 clones, with approximately 88% of them counted one time only. Approximately 22% of the sample is taken by the ten largest.

This entry comes from a study of T cell responses to AZD1222 COVID-19 vaccine (dated by TCRdb to about 2021). As for the study more broadly: AZD1222 recipients given second doses at about 4 weeks or at about 12 weeks were pooled, since spike-specific TCR depth and breadth were not found to differ between the two schedules. A total of under 250 trial participants underwent TCR sequencing, of whom roughly 210 had received two doses of AZD1222 and around 26 had received two doses of the MenACWY control vaccine. Trial participants were enrolled by age into subgroups of 18-55, 56-69 and 70-plus years, and roughly 160, 29 and 62 TCR-sequenced participants, respectively, were included in these subgroups.

The junction shows trimming of 8 bases on V and 6 bases on J, and the gene matches do not reach 10 bases of it. The CDR3 sequence holds 17 residues, the cysteine and phenylalanine included. Of the read, only the CDR3 DNA is kept; its 51 bases are in frame from base 1. CDR1 is given as WNHNN and CDR2 as SYGVQD, both from the germline V gene (reference sequence). The investigation overall reported the following: Because no samples from the day 14 peak response were available, repertoires could be characterized only after the peak T cell response. After two AZD1222 doses, both the breadth and the depth of spike-specific TCRs were significantly higher than at day 0 and than in MenACWY recipients. Conclusions about previously exposed vaccinees were limited because only five to seven AZD1222 recipients were SARS-CoV-2 seropositive at baseline. Participants were mostly white British, with more females than males. The authors suggested clonal diversity may have been underestimated. In the small 56-69-year group, the increase in depth fell short of significance, most likely because of low power. Reportedly, almost half of the unique spike-specific TCRs recognized epitopes lying outside the regions that are mutated in the B.1.351 and B.1.1.7 variants. Vaccine-associated CD4 TCRs spanned the whole spike protein, with dominant responses in regions 160-218 and 743-854.

The time point tag for this specimen amounts to: baseline before first vaccination. The vaccinee samples were drawn from two UK trials, COV001 and COV002, one of which was a single-blind randomized controlled phase 2/3 trial testing AZD1222 (ChAdOx1 nCoV-19) in healthy adults. For TCRbeta chain sequencing, PBMC samples were collected from trial participants at day 0 and at day 28 after the second dose. The receptor was derived from an adult in good health. This specimen consisted of peripheral blood, obtained on day 0 of AZD1222 vaccination. The rearrangement combines TRBV10-1 with TRBJ2-2, with 15 bases aligning to TRBD2. The CDR3 in this case is CASGNPGLAGGSGELFF. In nucleotides, the sequence is TGCGCCAGCGGCAACCCGGGACTAGCGGGAGGATCCGGGGAGCTGTTTTTT.